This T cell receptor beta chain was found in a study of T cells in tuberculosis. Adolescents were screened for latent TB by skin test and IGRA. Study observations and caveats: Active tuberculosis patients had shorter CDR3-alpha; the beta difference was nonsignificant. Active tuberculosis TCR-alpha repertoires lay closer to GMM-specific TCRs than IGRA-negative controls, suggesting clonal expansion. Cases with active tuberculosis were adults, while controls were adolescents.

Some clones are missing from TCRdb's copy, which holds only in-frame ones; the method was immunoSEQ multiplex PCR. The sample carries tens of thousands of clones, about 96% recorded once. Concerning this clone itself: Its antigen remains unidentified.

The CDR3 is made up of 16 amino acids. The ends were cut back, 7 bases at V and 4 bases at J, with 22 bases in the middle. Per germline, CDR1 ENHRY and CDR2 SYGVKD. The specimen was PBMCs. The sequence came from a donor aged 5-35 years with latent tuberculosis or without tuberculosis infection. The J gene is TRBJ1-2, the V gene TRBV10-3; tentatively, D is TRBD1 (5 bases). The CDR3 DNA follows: TGTGCCATCATGGGCTCATGGGGGGATCCTTCCTATGGCTACACCTTC. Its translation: CAIMGSWGDPSYGYTF.